This T cell receptor (beta chain) was obtained from a study of blood T cell repertoires in COVID-19. About the study: Collection of acute and convalescent COVID-19 samples took place in the United States, Italy and Spain. PBMCs, B-cell-depleted T cells, or T cells were the source of the cDNA or gDNA that made up the material.

Germline trimming cut 1 base from V and 5 bases from J; bases unmatched to any gene: 5. Germline CDR1 SGHNT, CDR2 YENEEA. The CDR3 sequence is 15 residues long. Using immunoSEQ multiplex PCR, the repertoire was profiled, and TCRdb retains in-frame clones only, with some absent. The sample includes tens of thousands of clones, 81% of them seen just once. The chain combines TRBV11-3 with TRBJ2-3, with 8 bases that match TRBD2. Sample: peripheral blood. The clonotype originates from a woman aged 80 or over with COVID-19, enrolled during active disease. CDR3: CASSLASGFGDTQYF. DNA of the CDR3: TGTGCCAGCAGCTTAGCTAGCGGGTTCGGAGATACGCAGTATTTT. Full variable domain (remainder filled in from reference TRBV11-3 and TRBJ2-3): EAGVVQSPRYKIIEKKQPVAFWCNPISGHNTLYWYLQNLGQGPELLIRYENEEAVDDSQLPKDRFSAERLKGVDSTLKIQPAELGDSAVYLCASSLASGFGDTQYFGPGTRLTVL.